The T cell receptor (beta chain) described here comes from a study of T cell repertoires in cytomegalovirus infection. Study as a whole: Through public TCR beta signatures, both CMV infection and matching HLA type were indicated. Whole-study results and caveats: Clonotype analysis showed dominance of the ex vivo response by HLA-C-restricted CMV-specific TCR beta clonotypes. Based on cumulative public TCR beta family frequency, carriers of CMV plus the relevant HLA were identified.

TCRdb itself ran the reads through MiXCR, one entry per CDR3 protein. The repertoire holds 160,000 or so distinct CDR3 sequences, about 20% seen once, with roughly 11% in the top ten. V shed 2 bases and J shed 1 base, with 6 bases lying between them. The CDR3 has 14 residues. From germline, CDR1 is SEHNR and CDR2 FQNEAQ (reference sequence). A remark on this clonotype: Its antigen is unidentified.

This TCR came from a human donor in good health (CMV status not recorded). Some clones in this sample may be carry-over from other donors' samples. Input material: PBMCs. This chain uses TRBV7-9 with TRBJ1-5; D gene uncertain. The CDR3 DNA reads as TGTGCCAGCAGCTTAATACAGAGCAATCAGCCCCAGCATTTT. Translation gives CASSLIQSNQPQHF.